Here is one TCR beta chain with its context. Its antigen is unknown. TCRdb passed the RT-PCR reads through MiXCR, listing each CDR3 protein once. The data contain about 700,000 distinct CDR3 sequences, around 14% of them singletons. This entry is derived from a study of response to subunit inactivated influenza vaccine. General study findings and limits: The authors offered the suggestion that each seasonal influenza vaccination recruits few new T cells.

The V gene's germline CDR1 is GTSNPN and CDR2 SVGIG (reference sequence). V was cut by 0 bases and J by 0 bases, with 11 bases left in between. The CDR3 length is 15 residues. V is TRBV30 and J is TRBJ1-1; D remains ambiguous. The sequence was obtained from a man aged 45-60 years who received an inactivated influenza vaccine. The material sequenced was PBMCs from blood, taken roughly 12 days after vaccination. The CDR3 here is CAWSVRGPLNTEAFF. CDR3 sequence (DNA): TGTGCCTGGAGTGTTCGAGGGCCCTTGAACACTGAAGCTTTCTTT.